Listed below are T cell receptor beta chains from one sample, sequenced in a study of T-cell reconstitution after alpha-beta-depleted transplantation in children. TCRdb reanalysed the PCR reads using MiXCR and keeps one entry per CDR3 protein. The sample consists of 200,000 to 250,000 distinct CDR3 sequences, about 9.5% of them appearing once. This specimen consisted of PBMCs from the stem cell graft donor, obtained from the stem cell graft. These receptors all stem from a human donor who donated a stem cell graft to a child with acute lymphoblastic leukemia. CDR3s include the opening cysteine and the closing phenylalanine or tryptophan. D genes are given only for firm matches. Only part of the rows carry a size: once, few, many, or a class if the clone is expanded.

J,length,D,size,V,CDR3,DNA
TRBJ2-7,17,-,few,TRBV6-5,CASSYSGRDSQAYEQYF,TGTGCCAGCAGTTACTCCGGGCGGGACTCCCAGGCCTACGAGCAGTACTTC
TRBJ1-6,14,TRBD1,many,TRBV6-2/TRBV6-3,CASSTGQGNSPLHF,TGTGCCAGCAGTACCGGACAGGGGAATTCACCCCTCCACTTT
TRBJ2-2,17,-,-,TRBV10-2,CASSPTVLIANTGELFF,TGCGCCAGCAGTCCGACGGTACTCATCGCGAACACCGGGGAGCTGTTTTTT
TRBJ1-4,16,TRBD1,many,TRBV7-9,CASSFRVGQPNEKLFF,TGTGCCAGCAGCTTTCGTGTGGGACAGCCGAATGAAAAACTGTTTTTT
TRBJ2-1,14,-,many,TRBV20-1,CSASQAGYYNEQFF,TGCAGTGCTAGCCAAGCGGGCTACTACAATGAGCAGTTCTTC
TRBJ2-3,14,-,many,TRBV12-3/TRBV12-4,CASSFNKLRDTQYF,TGTGCCAGCAGTTTCAACAAGTTGCGAGATACGCAGTATTTT
TRBJ2-2,16,-,-,TRBV5-1,CASSLAVGGAGGELFF,TGCGCCAGCAGCTTGGCCGTCGGGGGAGCTGGCGGGGAGCTGTTTTTT
TRBJ2-1,14,TRBD2,few,TRBV20-1,CSAKPGLAGDEQFF,TGCAGTGCCAAACCGGGACTAGCTGGGGATGAGCAGTTCTTC
TRBJ1-1,15,-,many,TRBV12-3/TRBV12-4,CASSSRDLRNTEAFF,TGTGCCAGCAGTTCTCGGGACTTAAGGAACACTGAAGCTTTCTTT
TRBJ1-1,11,-,few,TRBV20-1,CITDLNTEAFF,TGCATTACAGATCTGAACACTGAAGCTTTCTTT
TRBJ1-2,14,-,medium-sized,TRBV4-3,CASSQASQGRGYTF,TGCGCCAGCAGCCAAGCATCACAGGGAAGGGGCTACACCTTC
TRBJ1-2,13,-,-,TRBV7-2,CASSLGGYYGYTF,TGTGCCAGCAGCTTAGGCGGTTATTACGGCTACACCTTC
TRBJ1-2,19,TRBD1,many,TRBV27,CASSLSPGQGGSRPYGYTF,TGTGCCAGCAGTTTATCCCCCGGACAGGGAGGTAGTAGACCCTATGGCTACACCTTC
TRBJ2-7,14,TRBD1,few,TRBV11-2,CASSFDRGQGSPHF,TGTGCCAGCAGCTTCGACAGGGGCCAGGGGAGCCCCCACTTC
TRBJ1-2,13,-,many,TRBV20-1,CSARDGMFYGYTF,TGCAGTGCTAGAGATGGAATGTTCTATGGCTACACCTTC
TRBJ1-1,11,-,few,TRBV5-1,CASSSDFEAFF,TGCGCCAGCAGTTCGGACTTCGAAGCTTTCTTT
TRBJ2-5,18,TRBD2,-,TRBV11-2,CASSLPPRVRRGEETQYF,TGTGCCAGCAGCTTACCACCACGCGTGCGGCGGGGGGAAGAGACCCAGTACTTC
TRBJ2-1,12,TRBD1,-,TRBV29-1,CSVDFGTGGQFF,TGCAGCGTCGACTTTGGGACAGGGGGACAGTTCTTC
TRBJ2-1,14,-,many,TRBV4-3,CASSQDSGDYEQFF,TGCGCCAGCAGCCAAGATTCCGGGGACTATGAGCAGTTCTTC
TRBJ1-4,13,-,few,TRBV6-1,CASKGSTNEKLFF,TGTGCCAGCAAGGGATCAACTAATGAAAAACTGTTTTTT
TRBJ2-7,14,TRBD1,-,TRBV5-5,CASSYRDRAYEQYF,TGTGCCAGCAGCTACCGGGACAGAGCCTACGAGCAGTACTTC
TRBJ1-1,13,-,few,TRBV5-1,CASSLEFFTEAFF,TGCGCCAGCAGCTTGGAGTTCTTCACTGAAGCTTTCTTT
TRBJ2-3,14,-,-,TRBV21-1,CASSKAQCTDTQYF,TGTGCCAGCAGCAAAGCCCAGTGCACAGATACGCAGTATTTT
TRBJ1-5,13,-,many,TRBV12-3/TRBV12-4,CASSQGRHQPQHF,TGTGCCAGCAGTCAGGGGCGACATCAGCCCCAGCATTTT
TRBJ1-2,15,-,many,TRBV5-6,CASSLDYRLTYGYTF,TGTGCCAGCAGCTTGGATTACAGATTAACCTATGGCTACACCTTC
TRBJ1-5,13,TRBD1,many,TRBV2,CASTLDRTGPQHF,TGTGCCAGCACTCTGGACAGGACGGGGCCCCAGCATTTT
TRBJ2-7,14,-,many,TRBV6-5,CASSYRQSSYEQYF,TGTGCCAGCAGTTACCGGCAGAGCTCCTACGAGCAGTACTTC
TRBJ1-6,17,TRBD1,many,TRBV27,CASSPPPAGGFYSPLHF,TGTGCCAGCAGTCCCCCCCCGGCAGGGGGCTTCTATTCACCCCTCCACTTT
TRBJ1-5,14,-,-,TRBV12-3/TRBV12-4,CASNPGAGNQPQHF,TGTGCCAGCAATCCGGGGGCGGGCAATCAGCCCCAGCATTTT
TRBJ2-2,14,-,many,TRBV27,CASSFRVNTGELFF,TGTGCCAGCAGCTTCAGAGTAAACACCGGGGAGCTGTTTTTT
TRBJ2-5,14,-,few,TRBV10-3,CAISESPGLETQYF,TGTGCCATCAGTGAGTCTCCGGGTCTAGAGACCCAGTACTTC